The rows below give T cell receptor beta chains drawn from one sample of a study of blood T cell repertoires in COVID-19. The table came from immunoSEQ multiplex PCR; TCRdb's copy has only in-frame clones and leaves some out. The sample consists of around 400,000 clones, approximately 90% of them appearing once. The sequenced sample was PBMCs or T cells enriched from blood (not recorded which). These receptor sequences come from a woman in her thirties or forties who had been exposed to COVID-19. Both conserved end residues are part of each CDR3. Fields, in order: J gene, D gene, V gene, clone size, CDR3 DNA, CDR3 protein. The D gene is left open where the match is weak. Only some rows state a clone size, as once, few, many or a class for expanded clones.

TRBJ1-1 . TRBV9 . TGTGCCAGCAGGGTTGGGCCCATGAACACTGAAGCTTTCTTT CASRVGPMNTEAFF
TRBJ1-2 TRBD1 TRBV19 . TGTGCCAGTAGTACGACAGGGGCAGGCTACACCTTC CASSTTGAGYTF
TRBJ1-6 . TRBV11-1 . TGTGCCAGCAGCCCGACAGGCCGCTCCTATAATTCACCCCTCCACTTT CASSPTGRSYNSPLHF
TRBJ2-2 TRBD1 TRBV19 . TGTGCCAGTAGACCCCAGGACAGGGGGTACCCCGGGGAGCTGTTTTTT CASRPQDRGYPGELFF
TRBJ1-3 . TRBV5-1 . TGCGCCAGCAGTGCGCAACCCTCTGGAAACACCATATATTTT CASSAQPSGNTIYF
TRBJ1-5 . TRBV19 . TGTGCCAGTACTGTGGGGGGTCCCTATAGCAATCAGCCCCAGCATTTT CASTVGGPYSNQPQHF
TRBJ1-4 TRBD1 TRBV9 . TGTGCCAGCAGCGTAGCGGGACAGGGAGGAGAAAAACTGTTTTTT CASSVAGQGGEKLFF
TRBJ2-3 TRBD1 TRBV9 . TGTGCCAGCAGCGTAGGACAGGGCGGCGCAGATACGCAGTATTTT CASSVGQGGADTQYF
TRBJ1-1 TRBD1 TRBV19 . TGTGCCAGTATCTCGGGACAGGGGAGGTTCATGAACACTGAAGCTTTCTTT CASISGQGRFMNTEAFF
TRBJ2-7 . TRBV7-9 few TGTGCCAGCAGCCCTCCGGGGGAGCAGTACTTC CASSPPGEQYF
TRBJ1-1 TRBD1 TRBV29-1 . TGCAGCGTTACCATAGGACAGGGTCTCACTGAAGCTTTCTTT CSVTIGQGLTEAFF
TRBJ2-1 . TRBV13 once TGTGCCAGCAGCTCCAGCCCAGCGGGTTCCTACAATGAGCAGTTCTTC CASSSSPAGSYNEQFF
TRBJ1-1 . TRBV30 . TGTGCCTGGAGCCGACAGGTCGTAATGAACACTGAAGCTTTCTTT CAWSRQVVMNTEAFF
TRBJ1-2 . TRBV2 . TGTGCCAGCAGTGGGCAGGGGTGGGGCTACACCTTC CASSGQGWGYTF
TRBJ1-3 TRBD1 TRBV19 . TGTGCCAGTAGTACCACACGACAGGGGACGGGAAACACCATATATTTT CASSTTRQGTGNTIYF
TRBJ2-2 . TRBV30 . TGTGCCTGGGCCGGGACTTACACCGGGGAGCTGTTTTTT CAWAGTYTGELFF
TRBJ2-7 TRBD2 TRBV18 . TGTGCCAGCTCACCTAGCGGGGGGGGCTACGAGCAGTACTTC CASSPSGGGYEQYF
TRBJ2-2 . TRBV7-2 once TGTGCCAGCAGCTCCCCAGACGGGAGTACCGGGGAGCTGTTTTTT CASSSPDGSTGELFF
TRBJ2-6 TRBD2 TRBV18 . TGTGCCAGCTCACCACAGGGGACTAGCCTGTTATCTGGGGCCAACGTCCTGACTTTC CASSPQGTSLLSGANVLTF
TRBJ1-1 . TRBV11-3 . TGTGCCAGCCGATCACCACAGAACACTGAAGCTTTCTTT CASRSPQNTEAFF
TRBJ1-1 . TRBV5-4 once TGTGCCAGCAGCCGACCACAGGGAATGAACACTGAAGCTTTCTTT CASSRPQGMNTEAFF
TRBJ1-2 . TRBV27 . TGTGCCAGCAGTTCCCCCGGACAGAAGACTAACTATGGCTACACCTTC CASSSPGQKTNYGYTF
TRBJ1-2 TRBD1 TRBV24-1 . TGTGCCACCAGTGGAGACAGGGACGGGTATGGCTACACCTTC CATSGDRDGYGYTF
TRBJ1-3 . TRBV19 . TGTGCCAGTACCATACCGACAGGCACCTCTGGAAACACCATATATTTT CASTIPTGTSGNTIYF
TRBJ1-1 . TRBV13 . TGTGCCAGCAGAGACTCTAGGTTGGGGGCTGCGAACACTGAAGCTTTCTTT CASRDSRLGAANTEAFF
TRBJ2-3 . TRBV9 . TGTGCCAGCAGCGCCTTCGGGGGCACAGATACGCAGTATTTT CASSAFGGTDTQYF
TRBJ2-5 TRBD1 TRBV3-1/TRBV3-2 . TGTGCCAGCAGCCAAGTAGGGGGACAGGGAGAGACCCAGTACTTC CASSQVGGQGETQYF
TRBJ1-2 . TRBV15 . TGTGCCACCAGCAGAGATCAAGTGGGGCGATATGGCTACACCTTC CATSRDQVGRYGYTF
TRBJ1-2 . TRBV7-9 . TGTGCCAGCAGCCGAGTAGACAGCTCTAACTATGGCTACACCTTC CASSRVDSSNYGYTF
TRBJ2-3 TRBD2 TRBV6-5 . TGTGCCAGCAGGTCCGGGACTAGGGCAGATACGCAGTATTTT CASRSGTRADTQYF
TRBJ2-3 TRBD2 TRBV11-2 . TGTGCCAGCAGTTTAGCGGGGGGTACAGATACGCAGTATTTT CASSLAGGTDTQYF
TRBJ1-1 . TRBV7-2 . TGTGCCAGCAGCTTCGTCAGACAGGCTGAAGCTTTCTTT CASSFVRQAEAFF
TRBJ1-2 . TRBV5-6 . TGTGCCAGCAGCGGACTGCGGACGACCTATGGCTACACCTTC CASSGLRTTYGYTF
TRBJ1-2 TRBD1 TRBV19 . TGTGCCAGTAGCGCCCCGGACAGGTCCCGAGGGGGCTACACCTTC CASSAPDRSRGGYTF
TRBJ2-7 . TRBV30 few TGTGCCTGGAAGGGTGCGCAGGGCGCGTACGAGCAGTACTTC CAWKGAQGAYEQYF
TRBJ1-2 . TRBV10-3 . TGTGCCATCAGTGAGCCTGGGTCGGCAGGGGATATTTATGGCTACACCTTC CAISEPGSAGDIYGYTF
TRBJ1-4 . TRBV10-2 . TGCGCCAGCAGTGAGTCGAGGGGGACGGATGAAAAACTGTTTTTT CASSESRGTDEKLFF
TRBJ1-2 . TRBV5-1 once TGCGCCAGCAGCTTGGATGAGTATGGCTACACCTTC CASSLDEYGYTF
TRBJ2-3 . TRBV19 . TGTGCCAGTAGAGCAGGGCCCACAGATACGCAGTATTTT CASRAGPTDTQYF
TRBJ1-5 . TRBV19 . TGTGCCAGTAGGCTCCAGGGAGGGGACAATCAGCCCCAGCATTTT CASRLQGGDNQPQHF
TRBJ2-5 TRBD1 TRBV7-9 . TGTGCCAGCATCATCTCCTCCCAGGGGGCGATCCAAGAGACCCAGTACTTC CASIISSQGAIQETQYF
TRBJ1-2 TRBD1 TRBV7-3 . TGTGCCAGCAGCGCGGACAGGGGTAATGGCTACACCTTC CASSADRGNGYTF
TRBJ2-2 TRBD2 TRBV9 . TGTGCCAGCAGCCTAACTAGCGGGAGTATCGCCGGGGAGCTGTTTTTT CASSLTSGSIAGELFF